This TCR beta chain is drawn from a study of T cells after posttransplantation cyclophosphamide. Here immunoSEQ multiplex PCR was the method, and the copy in TCRdb shows in-frame clones only, minus some. The sample has tens of thousands of clones; about 86% are singletons. J gave up 0 bases and V 1 base, and 3 bases lay outside the gene matches. The CDR3 contains 18 residues. Germline CDR1 MNHEY, CDR2 SMNVEV (reference sequence). This TCR was recovered from a young man with a blood cancer, CMV-positive, and with a related stem cell donor. This rearrangement joins TRBV27 to TRBJ2-7; 16 nucleotides line up with TRBD2. The specimen was PBMCs. CDR3 coding DNA: TGTGCCAGCAGTTTATACGGGACTAGCGGGAGGGACTCCTACGAGCAGTACTTC. Amino acids: CASSLYGTSGRDSYEQYF.